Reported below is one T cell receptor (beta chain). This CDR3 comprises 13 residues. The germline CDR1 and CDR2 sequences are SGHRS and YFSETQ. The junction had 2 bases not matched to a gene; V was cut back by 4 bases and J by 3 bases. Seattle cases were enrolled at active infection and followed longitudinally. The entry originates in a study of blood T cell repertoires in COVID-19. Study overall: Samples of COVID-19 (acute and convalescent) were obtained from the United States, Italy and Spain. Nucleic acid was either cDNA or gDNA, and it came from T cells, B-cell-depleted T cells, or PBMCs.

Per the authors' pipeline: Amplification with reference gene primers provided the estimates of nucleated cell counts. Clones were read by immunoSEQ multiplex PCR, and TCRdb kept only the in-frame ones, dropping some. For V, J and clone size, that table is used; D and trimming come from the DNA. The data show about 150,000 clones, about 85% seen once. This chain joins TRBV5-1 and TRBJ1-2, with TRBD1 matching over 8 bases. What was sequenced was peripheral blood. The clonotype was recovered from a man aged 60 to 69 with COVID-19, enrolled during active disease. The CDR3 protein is CASSRGQDYGYTF. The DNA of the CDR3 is TGCGCCAGCAGCAGGGGACAGGACTATGGCTACACCTTC.